This entry lists 14 T cell receptor beta chains sequenced from one sample in a study of T-cell reconstitution after alpha-beta-depleted transplantation in children. Using unique molecular identifiers, the investigators prepared the TCRbeta library. TCRdb independently ran MiXCR on the PCR reads; one entry per CDR3 protein. This table holds some 460,000 distinct CDR3 sequences, around 16% found once. The input for sequencing was PBMCs, mostly from graft donor cells, taken 360 days after TCRalphabeta/CD19-depleted stem cell transplant. The receptors were sampled from a boy less than two years old who had a stem cell transplant for Wiskott-Aldrich syndrome, so the T cells may come from the graft donor.

This sequence joins TRBV10-3 and TRBJ2-5; tentative D call: TRBD2 (6 bases). Trimming shortened V by 3 bases and J by 2 bases, and 13 bases separated the two germline ends. The CDR3 totals 15 residues. CDR1 is ENHRY, CDR2 SYGVKD, per germline. The CDR3 sequence is CAISDYRDSQETQYF. In nucleotides, the CDR3 is TGTGCCATCAGTGATTACCGGGACTCACAAGAGACCCAGTACTTC.

The chain links TRBV10-3 to TRBJ2-3, with D unclear. The length of the CDR3 is 14 residues. V lost 0 bases and J lost 4, with 8 bases in between. The germline CDR1 and CDR2 sequences are ENHRY and SYGVKD. CDR3: CAISESMESDTQYF. CDR3 coding DNA: TGTGCCATCAGTGAGTCGATGGAGTCAGATACGCAGTATTTT.

This chain links TRBV4-3 with TRBJ2-1, with 7 bases identical to TRBD2. In germline, CDR1 is LGHNA, CDR2 YSLEER. The CDR3 sequence is 14 residues long. V gave up 1 base and J gave up 5 bases; unmatched junction bases: 2. This CDR3 is CASSQGGRDNEQFF. In DNA, the CDR3 is TGCGCCAGCAGCCAAGGGGGGAGGGACAATGAGCAGTTCTTC.

This chain joins TRBV21-1 and TRBJ1-2. TRBV21-1 is labeled a pseudogene. CDR3 size: 13 residues. CDR3 in DNA: TGTGCCAGCAGCAAAACGCCACTCGGTGGCTACACCTTC. Amino acid sequence: CASSKTPLGGYTF.

The rearrangement joins TRBV12-3 or TRBV12-4 to TRBJ2-2, with D unclear. The CDR3 consists of 13 residues. Trimming cost V 6 bases and J 3 bases, with 8 bases left between them. The CDR3 DNA is TGTGCCAGCAGACTGCCCGACACCGGGGAGCTGTTTTTT. Protein: CASRLPDTGELFF.

This CDR3 is CASSLSLYNEQYF. In DNA form, the CDR3 reads TGTGCCAGCAGTTTATCCCTTTACAACGAGCAGTACTTC. The chain is built from TRBV27 and TRBJ2-7; D remains ambiguous. This CDR3 has 13 amino acids. Germline CDR1 reads MNHEY; CDR2 reads SMNVEV (reference sequence). V was shortened by 0 bases and J by 5 bases, with 8 bases between the two germline ends.

This clonotype turned up a few times. The chain recombines TRBV4-3 with TRBJ2-7; tentative D call: TRBD1 (5 bases). The CDR3 runs 17 residues. CDR1 and CDR2 (germline): LGHNA, YSLEER. The V end was cut by 0 bases, the J end by 2 bases, with 17 bases between. CDR3 region: CASSQEWGRYLPYEQYF. CDR3 DNA: TGCGCCAGCAGCCAAGAATGGGGCCGATATTTACCCTACGAGCAGTACTTC.

The chain recombines TRBV5-1 with TRBJ2-1; 7 bases agree with TRBD2. After removal of 0 bases from V and 8 bases from J, the junction contained 5 bases not matched to a gene. The CDR3 extends over 14 amino acids. Germline values: CDR1 SGHRS, CDR2 YFSETQ. The CDR3 bases are TGCGCCAGCAGCTTGGCCTCCCTAGCGGATGAGCAGTTCTTC. Its protein product is CASSLASLADEQFF.

This chain uses TRBV7-6 with TRBJ2-1, with D possibly being TRBD1 or TRBD2 (6 bases each). The CDR3 consists of 14 residues. The V and J ends lost 5 bases and 5 bases respectively, with 13 bases between them. Germline assignment: CDR1 SGHVS and CDR2 FNYEAQ. This chain's CDR3 is CASSPQGGHNEQFF. The CDR3 nucleotides read TGTGCCAGCAGCCCTCAAGGGGGGCACAATGAGCAGTTCTTC.

This clonotype was observed a handful of times. The rearrangement joins TRBV12-3 or TRBV12-4 to TRBJ2-2; TRBD1 matches 7 bases. V was pared by 7 bases and J by 4 bases, with 9 bases of the junction left unmatched. This CDR3 contains 15 residues. CDR3 coding DNA: TGTGCCAGCATTAACCGGGACAGATTCACCGGGGAGCTGTTTTTT. It codes for CASINRDRFTGELFF.

This clonotype occurred a few times. V and J are TRBV6-2 or TRBV6-3 and TRBJ2-1, with TRBD2 matching 11 bases. The CDR3 loop spans 16 amino acids. Germline V gives CDR1 MNHEY, CDR2 SVGEGT. V gave up 6 bases and J gave up 7 bases; unmatched junction bases: 11. The CDR3 region is CASRLAGEESTNEQFF. CDR3 DNA: TGTGCCAGCAGACTAGCGGGAGAGGAATCTACAAATGAGCAGTTCTTC.

The table lists this clonotype with a few counts. The genes are TRBV24-1 and TRBJ2-5; D possibly matches TRBD1 or TRBD2 (7 bases each). Germline CDR1 and CDR2: KGHDR and SFDVKD. The V gene lost 4 bases and the J gene lost 0 bases, with 20 bases spanning the gap. The CDR3 sequence is 18 residues long. The chain's CDR3 is CATSDPTWQGGNQETQYF. For the CDR3, the DNA is TGTGCCACCAGTGACCCTACTTGGCAGGGGGGGAACCAAGAGACCCAGTACTTC.

In this sample, this clonotype turned up a few times. The chain has TRBV7-9 and TRBJ2-2; tentatively, D is TRBD2 (6 bases). Germline V CDR1 and CDR2: SEHNR, FQNEAQ (reference sequence). Trimming took 10 bases from V and 4 from J, leaving 16 bases between them. CDR3 size: 14 residues. CDR3 sequence (DNA): TGTGCCACATATGGGAGGCATGCCACCGGGGAGCTGTTTTTT. Translation: CATYGRHATGELFF.

This clonotype was counted only a few times. The chain's CDR3 is CSVQQGSAKQYF. The CDR3 nucleotides read TGCAGCGTACAGCAAGGGTCGGCCAAGCAGTACTTC. The chain has TRBV29-1 and TRBJ2-7; D is ambiguous. Trimming removed 6 bases from V and 8 bases from J, with 17 bases in between. Germline CDR1 and CDR2: SQVTM and ANQGSEA. This CDR3 contains 12 residues.